These T cell receptor beta chains were read from a single sample in a study of monozygotic twins with inflammatory bowel disease. TCRdb re-called the 5' RACE reads; one entry per CDR3 protein, DNA not given. This listing includes 350,000 to 500,000 distinct CDR3 sequences. The sequencing sample was made of blood. These receptors came from a human donor with ulcerative colitis or Crohn's disease, or a healthy co-twin of an affected twin (not recorded which). CDR3s include the opening cysteine and the closing phenylalanine or tryptophan.

TRBV30	TRBJ1-1	CAWSVLGGQGTF
TRBV7-9	TRBJ2-2	CAGSLSALRDTSAFATGELFF
TRBV5-1	TRBJ1-2	CASSTLGNYGYTF
TRBV12-3/TRBV12-4	TRBJ2-6	CASGDSNSGANVLTF
TRBV5-1	TRBJ2-6	CASSLDGSGANVLTF
TRBV19	TRBJ1-6	CASNPQGYYNSPLHF
TRBV4-3	TRBJ2-1	CASSQETSGRATYNEQFF
TRBV7-3	TRBJ2-5	CASSLTGRGTGGVGETQYF
TRBV28	TRBJ1-5	CASTSGQPQHF
TRBV5-4	TRBJ1-2	CASSLGTGDLYGYTF
TRBV18	TRBJ1-4	CASSPGTALREKLFF
TRBV7-2	TRBJ2-7	CASSGRAGTIYEQYF
TRBV5-1	TRBJ2-3	CASSSPGHITDTQYF
TRBV20-1	TRBJ2-1	CSARLAGAGEQFF
TRBV19	TRBJ2-7	CASLRPGSYEQYF
TRBV28	TRBJ2-2	CASSLIQGSRELFF
TRBV20-1	TRBJ2-1	CSAIDPGLAGAGEQFF
TRBV7-2	TRBJ2-1	CASSPGQAEREQFF
TRBV6-2/TRBV6-3	TRBJ1-1	CASSYGQGAGTEAFF
TRBV4-3	TRBJ2-7	CASSQVLAGGPYEQYF
TRBV12-3/TRBV12-4	TRBJ1-1	CASSLAGKNTEAFF
TRBV19	TRBJ2-1	CASSTGLTNEQFF
TRBV29-1	TRBJ1-1	CSVEGRGGNTEAFF
TRBV25-1	TRBJ1-5	CANATGRKDNQPQHF
TRBV28	TRBJ2-3	CASSPRGEATDTQYF
TRBV27	TRBJ2-7	CASSPLGSREQYF
TRBV28	TRBJ2-1	CASSSQGRDLQEQFF
TRBV18	TRBJ2-3	CASSTTRGSDTQYF